These 14 T cell receptor beta chains were sequenced from one sample in a study of T-cell reconstitution after alpha-beta-depleted transplantation in children listed by TCRdb under 2016. Libraries were prepared through PCR. The sequencing machine was an Illumina HiSeq 2500. TCR library preparation used molecular barcoding, with unique molecular identifiers applied to normalize quantification of the TCRbeta repertoire. TCRdb applied fastp at Q25 and MiXCR to the public reads, then kept only in-frame beta chains. One record per CDR3 amino acid sequence lists the most common genes and DNA. A total of 200,000 to 250,000 distinct CDR3 sequences appear in this sample, approximately 10% of them only once. The ten largest clonotypes hold around 6% of the sample. Sequences were derived from PBMCs from the stem cell graft donor, sampled from the stem cell graft. Receptors were obtained from a human donor who donated a stem cell graft to a child with acute lymphoblastic leukemia.

V is TRBV12-3 or TRBV12-4 and J is TRBJ2-3; D may be TRBD1 (6 bases). CDR3 length: 13 residues. Trimming took 5 bases from V and 5 from J, leaving 11 bases between them. CDR3 region: CASSRGQLDTQYF. The CDR3 bases are TGTGCCAGCAGTAGAGGACAGCTAGATACGCAGTATTTT.

This clonotype was observed at least ten times. The chain recombines TRBV5-1 with TRBJ2-7, with 7 bases aligning to TRBD1. The junction had 10 bases not matched to a gene; V was cut back by 3 bases and J by 4 bases. CDR1 is SGHRS, CDR2 YFSETQ, per germline. The length of the CDR3 is 15 residues. DNA of the CDR3: TGCGCCAGCAGCTCAACAGGGGCCAACTTTTACGAGCAGTACTTC. It translates to CASSSTGANFYEQYF.

This clonotype has more than one count but fewer than ten. The chain employs TRBV27 and TRBJ1-1, with 9 bases aligning to TRBD1. In germline, CDR1 is MNHEY, CDR2 SMNVEV (reference sequence). V was clipped by 2 bases and J by 1 base; unmatched bases: 8. This CDR3 contains 17 residues. CDR3 residues: CASSLTQGALGNTEAFF. The CDR3 DNA reads TGTGCCAGCAGTTTAACACAGGGGGCGCTGGGGAACACTGAAGCTTTCTTT.

This clonotype has a count of ten or more. V is TRBV25-1 and J is TRBJ2-5; no clear D gene. The CDR3 is made up of 13 amino acids. Germline values: CDR1 MGHDK, CDR2 SYGVNS. Trimming took 7 bases from V and 2 from J, leaving 11 bases between them. The CDR3 DNA follows: TGTGCCAGCATTAGGGCAGGACAAGAGACCCAGTACTTC. Translated, it gives CASIRAGQETQYF. The whole variable domain, filled in from reference TRBV25-1 and TRBJ2-5, reads EADIYQTPRYLVIGTGKKITLECSQTMGHDKMYWYQQDPGMELHLIHYSYGVNSTEKGDLSSESTVSRIRTEHFPLTLESARPSHTSQYLCASIRAGQETQYFGPGTRLLVL.

Ten or more counts support this clonotype. This chain connects TRBV3-1 to TRBJ2-4; D remains unclear. Germline-derived CDR1 and CDR2 are LGHDT and YNNKEL (reference sequence). The CDR3 runs to 14 residues. V dropped 5 bases and J dropped 2 bases, with 10 bases sitting between them. The CDR3 here is CASSSHETKNIQYF. CDR3 nucleotide sequence: TGTGCCAGCAGCAGTCATGAAACCAAAAACATTCAGTACTTC.

J is TRBJ2-5 and V is TRBV20-1; D may match TRBD1 or TRBD2 (6 bases each). Germline-derived CDR1 and CDR2 are DFQATT and SNEGSKA (reference sequence). V shed 6 bases and J shed 0 bases, with 14 bases lying between them. CDR3 size: 14 residues. CDR3 sequence: CSARRGADQETQYF. The CDR3 DNA sequence: TGCAGTGCGAGAAGGGGGGCGGACCAAGAGACCCAGTACTTC.

The chain combines TRBV20-1 with TRBJ2-5; D gene uncertain. V was trimmed by 3 bases and J by 1 base, leaving 9 bases between them. Germline V gene data show CDR1 as DFQATT and CDR2 as SNEGSKA (reference sequence). This CDR3 contains 13 residues. CDR3 nucleotides: TGCAGTGCTAGTCTACAGCCCCAAGAGACCCAGTACTTC. Translated, it gives CSASLQPQETQYF.

Remarks on this clonotype: Because the CDR3's place on the DNA is in doubt, the DNA is left out and the CDR3 is given as listed by TCRdb. The V gene is TRBV3-1, the J gene TRBJ2-2; the table calls TRBD1, which could not be checked here. The germline CDR1 and CDR2 sequences are LGHDT and YNNKEL (reference sequence). The CDR3 length is 17 residues, termini included. The CDR3: CASSQAVGSAPGELFFF.

This clonotype was counted between two and nine times. V usage is TRBV10-3 and J usage is TRBJ2-2; D might be TRBD1 (6 bases). V was trimmed by 6 bases and J by 0 bases, leaving 26 bases between them. The germline V gene has CDR1 ENHRY and CDR2 SYGVKD. The length of the CDR3 is 20 residues. Here the CDR3 DNA reads TGTGCCATCAGAGGACAGTACGCTTCCTCAAACTATACGAACACCGGGGAGCTGTTTTTT. Protein sequence: CAIRGQYASSNYTNTGELFF.

This clonotype was recorded once. This chain uses TRBV5-1 with TRBJ2-6; a possible D gene is TRBD1 (6 bases). Germline values: CDR1 SGHRS, CDR2 YFSETQ. The CDR3 has 16 amino acids. The V and J ends lost 4 bases and 0 bases respectively, with 11 bases between them. CDR3 residues: CASSPGHNSGANVLTF. CDR3 DNA sequence: TGCGCCAGCAGCCCGGGACATAACTCTGGGGCCAACGTCCTGACTTTC.

This clonotype was counted ten times or more. This rearrangement joins TRBV20-1 to TRBJ2-7, with D perhaps being TRBD1 or TRBD2 (6 bases each). Deletions cut 0 bases from V and 1 base from J, with 16 bases between. The CDR3 consists of 16 residues. Per germline, CDR1 DFQATT and CDR2 SNEGSKA (reference sequence). The CDR3 DNA sequence: TGCAGTGCTAGAGATCGTTGGAGGGGACAATCCTACGAGCAGTACTTC. As protein: CSARDRWRGQSYEQYF.

In this sample, this clonotype turned up a few times. The chain links TRBV29-1 to TRBJ2-1, with a tentative D call TRBD2 (6 bases). This CDR3 has 13 amino acids. From germline, CDR1 is SQVTM and CDR2 ANQGSEA. The CDR3 nucleotides read TGCAGTGCGGCGGGACGGCCCTACAATGAGCAGTTCTTC. Amino acid sequence: CSAAGRPYNEQFF.

This clonotype turned up a few times. The chain is built from TRBV5-6 and TRBJ1-1, with no clear D. This CDR3 is 12 amino acids long. V shed 1 base and J shed 5 bases, with 6 bases lying between them. Germline CDR1 and CDR2: SGHDT and YYEEEE. CDR3: CASSLKRTEAFF. The CDR3 DNA reads TGTGCCAGCAGCTTGAAGCGGACTGAAGCTTTCTTT. Complete variable domain (other parts from reference TRBV5-6 and TRBJ1-1): DAGVTQSPTHLIKTRGQQVTLRCSPKSGHDTVSWYQQALGQGPQFIFQYYEEEERQRGNFPDRFSGHQFPNYSSELNVNALLLGDSALYLCASSLKRTEAFFGQGTRLTVV.

This clonotype was recorded a few times. The chain combines TRBV19 with TRBJ1-1; D gene unclear. The CDR3 covers 12 residues. Germline lookup yields CDR1 LNHDA and CDR2 SQIVND (reference sequence). V was pared by 9 bases and J by 0 bases, with 8 bases between. CDR3 residues: CASLRVNTEAFF. CDR3 DNA: TGTGCCAGCCTCCGTGTGAACACTGAAGCTTTCTTT.